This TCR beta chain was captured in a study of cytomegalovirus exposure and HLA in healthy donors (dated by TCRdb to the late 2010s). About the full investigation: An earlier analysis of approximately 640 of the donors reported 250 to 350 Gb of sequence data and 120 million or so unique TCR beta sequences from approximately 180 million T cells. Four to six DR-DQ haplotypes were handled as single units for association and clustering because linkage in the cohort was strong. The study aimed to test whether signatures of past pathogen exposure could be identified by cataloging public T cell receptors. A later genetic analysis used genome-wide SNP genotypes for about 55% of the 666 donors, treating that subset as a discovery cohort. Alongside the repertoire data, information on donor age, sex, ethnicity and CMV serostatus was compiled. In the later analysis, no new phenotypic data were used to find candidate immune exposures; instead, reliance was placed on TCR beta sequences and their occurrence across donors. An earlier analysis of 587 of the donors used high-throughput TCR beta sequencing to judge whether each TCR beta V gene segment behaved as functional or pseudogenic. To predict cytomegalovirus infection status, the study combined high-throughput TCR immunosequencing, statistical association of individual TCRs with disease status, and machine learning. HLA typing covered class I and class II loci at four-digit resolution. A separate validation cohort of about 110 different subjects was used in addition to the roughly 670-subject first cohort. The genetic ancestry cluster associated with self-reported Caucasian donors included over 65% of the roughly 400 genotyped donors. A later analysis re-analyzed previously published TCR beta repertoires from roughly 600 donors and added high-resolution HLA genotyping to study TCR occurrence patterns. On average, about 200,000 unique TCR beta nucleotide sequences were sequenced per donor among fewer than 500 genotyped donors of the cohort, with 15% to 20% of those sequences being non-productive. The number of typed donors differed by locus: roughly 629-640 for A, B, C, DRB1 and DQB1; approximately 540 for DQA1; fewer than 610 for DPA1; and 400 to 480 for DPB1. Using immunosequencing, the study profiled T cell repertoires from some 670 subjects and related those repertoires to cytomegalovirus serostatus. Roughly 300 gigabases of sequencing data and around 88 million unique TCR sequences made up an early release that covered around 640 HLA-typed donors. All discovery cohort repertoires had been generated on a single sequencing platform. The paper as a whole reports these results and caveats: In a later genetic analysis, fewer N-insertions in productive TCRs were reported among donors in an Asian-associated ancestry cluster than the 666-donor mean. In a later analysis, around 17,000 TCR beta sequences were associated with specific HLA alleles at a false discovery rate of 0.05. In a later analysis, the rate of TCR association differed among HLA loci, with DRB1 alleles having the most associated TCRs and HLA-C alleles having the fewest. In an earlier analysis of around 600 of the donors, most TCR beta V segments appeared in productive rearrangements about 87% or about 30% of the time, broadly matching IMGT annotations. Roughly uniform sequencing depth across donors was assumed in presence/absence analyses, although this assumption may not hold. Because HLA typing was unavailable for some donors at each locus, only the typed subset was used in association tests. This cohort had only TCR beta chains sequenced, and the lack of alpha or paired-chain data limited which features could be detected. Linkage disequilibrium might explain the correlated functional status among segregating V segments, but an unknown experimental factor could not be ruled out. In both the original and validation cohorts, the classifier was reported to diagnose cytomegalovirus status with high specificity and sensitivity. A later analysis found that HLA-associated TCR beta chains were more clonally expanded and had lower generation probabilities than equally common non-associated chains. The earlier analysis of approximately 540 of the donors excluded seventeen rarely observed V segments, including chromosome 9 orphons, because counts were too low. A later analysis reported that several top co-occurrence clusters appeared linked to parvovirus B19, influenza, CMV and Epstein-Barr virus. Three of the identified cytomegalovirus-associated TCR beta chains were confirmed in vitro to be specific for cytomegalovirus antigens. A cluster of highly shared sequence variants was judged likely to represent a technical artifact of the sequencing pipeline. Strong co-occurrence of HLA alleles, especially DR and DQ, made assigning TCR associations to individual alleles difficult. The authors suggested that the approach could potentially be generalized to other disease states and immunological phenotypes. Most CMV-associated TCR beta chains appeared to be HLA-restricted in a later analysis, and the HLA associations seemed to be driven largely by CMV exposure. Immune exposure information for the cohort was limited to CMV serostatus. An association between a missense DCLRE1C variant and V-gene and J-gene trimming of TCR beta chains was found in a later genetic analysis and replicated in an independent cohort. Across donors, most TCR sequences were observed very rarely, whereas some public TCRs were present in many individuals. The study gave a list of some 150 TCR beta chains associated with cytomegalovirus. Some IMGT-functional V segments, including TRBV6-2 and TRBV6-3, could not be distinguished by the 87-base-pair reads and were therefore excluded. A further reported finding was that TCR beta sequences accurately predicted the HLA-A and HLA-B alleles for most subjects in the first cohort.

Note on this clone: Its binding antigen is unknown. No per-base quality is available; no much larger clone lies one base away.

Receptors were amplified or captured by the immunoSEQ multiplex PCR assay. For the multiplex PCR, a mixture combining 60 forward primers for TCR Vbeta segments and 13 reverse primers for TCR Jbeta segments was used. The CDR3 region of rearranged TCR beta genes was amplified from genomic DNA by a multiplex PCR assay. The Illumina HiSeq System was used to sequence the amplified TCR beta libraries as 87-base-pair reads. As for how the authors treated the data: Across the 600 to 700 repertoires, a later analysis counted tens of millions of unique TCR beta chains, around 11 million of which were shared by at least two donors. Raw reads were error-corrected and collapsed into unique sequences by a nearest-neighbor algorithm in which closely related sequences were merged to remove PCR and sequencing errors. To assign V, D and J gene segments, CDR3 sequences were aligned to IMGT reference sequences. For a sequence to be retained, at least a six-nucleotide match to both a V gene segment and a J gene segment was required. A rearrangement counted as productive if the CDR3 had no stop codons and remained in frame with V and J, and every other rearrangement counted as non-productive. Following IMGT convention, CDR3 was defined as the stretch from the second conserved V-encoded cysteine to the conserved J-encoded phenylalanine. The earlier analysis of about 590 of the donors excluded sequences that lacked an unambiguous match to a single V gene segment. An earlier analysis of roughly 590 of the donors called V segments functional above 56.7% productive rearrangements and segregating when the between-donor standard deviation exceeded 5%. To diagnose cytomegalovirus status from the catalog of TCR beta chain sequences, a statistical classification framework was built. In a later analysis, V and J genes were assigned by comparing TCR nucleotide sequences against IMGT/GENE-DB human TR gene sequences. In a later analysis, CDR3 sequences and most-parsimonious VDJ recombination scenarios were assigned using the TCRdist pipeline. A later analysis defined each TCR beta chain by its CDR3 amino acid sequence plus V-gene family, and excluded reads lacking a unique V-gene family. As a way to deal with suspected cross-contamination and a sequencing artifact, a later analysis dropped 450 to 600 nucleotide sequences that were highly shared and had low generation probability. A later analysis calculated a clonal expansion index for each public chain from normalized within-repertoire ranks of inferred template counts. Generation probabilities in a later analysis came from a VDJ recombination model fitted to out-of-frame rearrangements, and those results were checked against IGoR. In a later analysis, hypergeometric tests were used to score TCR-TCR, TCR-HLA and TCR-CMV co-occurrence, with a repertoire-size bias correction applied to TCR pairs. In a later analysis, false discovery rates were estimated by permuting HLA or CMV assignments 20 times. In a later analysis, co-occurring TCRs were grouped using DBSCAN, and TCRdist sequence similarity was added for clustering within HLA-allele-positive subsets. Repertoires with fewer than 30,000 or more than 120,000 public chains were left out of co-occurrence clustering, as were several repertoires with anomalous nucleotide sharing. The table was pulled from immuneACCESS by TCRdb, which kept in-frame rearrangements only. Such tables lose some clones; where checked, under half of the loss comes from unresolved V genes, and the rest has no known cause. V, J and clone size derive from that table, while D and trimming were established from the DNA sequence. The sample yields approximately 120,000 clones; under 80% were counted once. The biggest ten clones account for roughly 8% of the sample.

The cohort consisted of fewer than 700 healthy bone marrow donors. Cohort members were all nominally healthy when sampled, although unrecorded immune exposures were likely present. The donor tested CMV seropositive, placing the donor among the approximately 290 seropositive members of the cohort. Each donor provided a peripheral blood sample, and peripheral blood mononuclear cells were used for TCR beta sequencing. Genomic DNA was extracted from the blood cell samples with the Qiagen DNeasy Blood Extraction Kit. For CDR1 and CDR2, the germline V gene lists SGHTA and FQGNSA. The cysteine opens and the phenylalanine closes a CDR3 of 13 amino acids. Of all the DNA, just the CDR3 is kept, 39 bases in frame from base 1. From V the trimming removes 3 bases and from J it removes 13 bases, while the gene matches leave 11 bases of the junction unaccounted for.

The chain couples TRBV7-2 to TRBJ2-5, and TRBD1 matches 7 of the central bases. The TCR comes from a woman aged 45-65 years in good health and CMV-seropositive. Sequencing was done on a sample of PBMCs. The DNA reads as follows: TGTGCCAGCAGCTTTCAAAGGGGGCGGAATCCGTACTTC. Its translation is CASSFQRGRNPYF.